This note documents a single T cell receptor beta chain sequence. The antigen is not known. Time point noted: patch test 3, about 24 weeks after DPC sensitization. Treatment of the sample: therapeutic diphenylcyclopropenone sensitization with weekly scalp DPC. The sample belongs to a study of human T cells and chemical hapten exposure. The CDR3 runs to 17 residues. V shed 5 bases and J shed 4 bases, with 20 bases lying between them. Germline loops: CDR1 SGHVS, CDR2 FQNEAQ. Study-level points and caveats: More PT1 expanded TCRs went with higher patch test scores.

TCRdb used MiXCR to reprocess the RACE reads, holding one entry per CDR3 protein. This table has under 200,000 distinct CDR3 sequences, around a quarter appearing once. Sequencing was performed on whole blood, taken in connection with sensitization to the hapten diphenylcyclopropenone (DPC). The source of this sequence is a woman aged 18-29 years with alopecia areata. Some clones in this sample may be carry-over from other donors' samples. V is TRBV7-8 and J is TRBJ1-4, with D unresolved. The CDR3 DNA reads TGTGCCAGCAGCCAGAGGCCCAGGTGGAGGGATAATGAAAAACTGTTTTTT. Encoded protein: CASSQRPRWRDNEKLFF.